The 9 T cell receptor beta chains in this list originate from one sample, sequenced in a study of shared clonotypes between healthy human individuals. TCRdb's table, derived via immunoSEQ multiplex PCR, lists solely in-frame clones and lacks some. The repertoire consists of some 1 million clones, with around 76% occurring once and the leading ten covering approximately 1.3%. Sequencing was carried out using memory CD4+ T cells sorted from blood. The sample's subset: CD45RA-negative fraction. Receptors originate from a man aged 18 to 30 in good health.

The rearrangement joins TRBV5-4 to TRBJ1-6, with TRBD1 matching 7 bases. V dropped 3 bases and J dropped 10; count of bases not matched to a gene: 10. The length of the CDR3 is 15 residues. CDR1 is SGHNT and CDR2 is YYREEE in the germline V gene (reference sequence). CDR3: CASSSGTAIKSPLHF. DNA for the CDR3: TGTGCCAGCAGCTCCGGGACAGCTATTAAGTCACCCCTCCACTTT.

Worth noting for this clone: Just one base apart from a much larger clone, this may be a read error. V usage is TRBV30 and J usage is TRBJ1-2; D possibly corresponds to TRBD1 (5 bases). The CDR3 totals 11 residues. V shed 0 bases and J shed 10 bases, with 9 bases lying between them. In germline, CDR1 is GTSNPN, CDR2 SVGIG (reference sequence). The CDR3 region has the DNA TGTGCCTGGAGTGTACGGGGGGACTACACCTTC. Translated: CAWSVRGDYTF.

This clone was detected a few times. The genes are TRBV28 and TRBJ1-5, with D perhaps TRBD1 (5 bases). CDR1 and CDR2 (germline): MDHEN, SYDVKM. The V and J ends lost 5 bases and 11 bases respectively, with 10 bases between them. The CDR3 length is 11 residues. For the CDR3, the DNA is TGTGCCAGCAGTGCGAGCAGGGCCCAGCATTTT. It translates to CASSASRAQHF. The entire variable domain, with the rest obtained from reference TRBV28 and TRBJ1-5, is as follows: DVKVTQSSRYLVKRTGEKVFLECVQDMDHENMFWYRQDPGLGLRLIYFSYDVKMKEKGDIPEGYSVSREKKERFSLILESASTNQTSMYLCASSASRAQHFGDGTRLSIL.

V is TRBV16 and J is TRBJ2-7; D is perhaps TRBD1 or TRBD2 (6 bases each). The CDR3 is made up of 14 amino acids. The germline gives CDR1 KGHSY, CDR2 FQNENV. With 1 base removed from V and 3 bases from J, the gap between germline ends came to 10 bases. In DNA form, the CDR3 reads TGTGCCAGCAGCCAATGGGGGGCGAGCTACGAGCAGTACTTC. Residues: CASSQWGASYEQYF.

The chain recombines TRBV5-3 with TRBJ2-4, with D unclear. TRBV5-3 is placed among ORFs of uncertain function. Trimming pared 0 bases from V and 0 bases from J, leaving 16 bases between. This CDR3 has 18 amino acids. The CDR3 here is CARSLGGCAYLAKNIQYF. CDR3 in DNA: TGTGCCAGAAGCTTGGGGGGTTGCGCCTACCTAGCCAAAAACATTCAGTACTTC.

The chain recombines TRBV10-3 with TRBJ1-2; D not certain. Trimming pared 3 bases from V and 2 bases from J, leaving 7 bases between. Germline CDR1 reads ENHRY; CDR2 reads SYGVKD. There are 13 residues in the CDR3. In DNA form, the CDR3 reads TGTGCCATCAGTGACCAAGACAACTATGGCTACACCTTC. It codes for CAISDQDNYGYTF.

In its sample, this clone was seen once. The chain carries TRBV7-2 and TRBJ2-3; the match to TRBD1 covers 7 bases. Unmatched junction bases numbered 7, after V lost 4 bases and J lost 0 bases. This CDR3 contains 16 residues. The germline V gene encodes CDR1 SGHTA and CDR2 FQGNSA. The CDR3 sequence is CASSSLGQTSTDTQYF. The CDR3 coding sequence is TGTGCCAGCAGCTCATTGGGACAGACTAGCACAGATACGCAGTATTTT. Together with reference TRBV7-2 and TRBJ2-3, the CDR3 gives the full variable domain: GAGVSQSPSNKVTEKGKDVELRCDPISGHTALYWYRQSLGQGLEFLIYFQGNSAPDKSGLPSDRFSAERTGGSVSTLTIQRTQQEDSAVYLCASSSLGQTSTDTQYFGPGTRLTVL.

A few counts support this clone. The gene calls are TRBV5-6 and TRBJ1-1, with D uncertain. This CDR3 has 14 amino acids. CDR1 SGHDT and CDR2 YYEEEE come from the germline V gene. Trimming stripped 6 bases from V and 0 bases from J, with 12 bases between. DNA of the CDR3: TGTGCCAGCATCTCGGGCCTAATGAACACTGAAGCTTTCTTT. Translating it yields CASISGLMNTEAFF.

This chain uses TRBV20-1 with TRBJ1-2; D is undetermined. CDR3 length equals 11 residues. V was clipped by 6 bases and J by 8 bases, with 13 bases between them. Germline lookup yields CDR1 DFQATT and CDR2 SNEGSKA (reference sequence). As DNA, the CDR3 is TGCAGTGCCTCCGAGGAACGCGGCTACACCTTC. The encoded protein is CSASEERGYTF.